The 25 T cell receptor beta chains reported below all come from one sample, sequenced in a study of cytomegalovirus exposure and HLA in healthy donors. It was with 60 Vbeta and 13 Jbeta primers that the PCR ran. This table comes from immunoSEQ multiplex PCR, and its TCRdb copy is limited to in-frame clones, with some not included. Counted here are 170,000 or so clones, roughly three quarters occurring once; the ten biggest clones make up over 2.5%. The sample was PBMCs. The receptors come from a woman in her fifties or sixties in good health and CMV-seropositive.

This clone was picked up one time. The chain has TRBV5-6 and TRBJ2-3, with 10 bases identical to TRBD2. Germline CDR1 and CDR2: SGHDT and YYEEEE. The CDR3 loop spans 14 amino acids. V shed 6 bases and J 9 bases; nucleotides not matched to a gene: 10. The CDR3 DNA sequence: TGTGCCAGCACTCCTAGCGGGGGCCTTGGGACGCAGTATTTT. Translated, it gives CASTPSGGLGTQYF.

This chain uses TRBV2 with TRBJ2-5; 8 bases match TRBD2. CDR1 and CDR2 from the germline V gene are SNHLY and FYNNEI. The V and J ends lost 2 bases and 3 bases, in that order; junction bases with no gene match: 5. The CDR3 is 15 residues long. In DNA, the CDR3 is TGTGCCAGCAGTGAACAGCGGGAGAGGGAAGAGACCCAGTACTTC. This sequence encodes CASSEQREREETQYF.

This clone was counted a few times. CDR3 sequence (DNA): TGTGCCTGGACAGAAACTAATAATTCACCCCTCCACTTT. Translated, it gives CAWTETNNSPLHF. The rearrangement uses TRBV30 and TRBJ1-6; D is unclear. V lost 4 bases to trimming and J lost 5 bases, with 9 bases between them. Germline lookup yields CDR1 GTSNPN and CDR2 SVGIG (reference sequence). There are 13 residues in the CDR3.

The chain employs TRBV6-5 and TRBJ2-7; the D gene is possibly TRBD2 (5 bases). V lost 0 bases and J 6 bases, leaving 15 bases between the germline ends. The CDR3 has 15 residues. Per germline, CDR1 MNHEY and CDR2 SVGAGI. The CDR3 nucleotides are TGTGCCAGCAGTTACTCGGTAGCGACGCCCTTCGAGCAGTACTTC. Protein sequence: CASSYSVATPFEQYF.

This clone has just a few counts. Different DNA sequences within this sample yield the same CDR3. The CDR3 coding sequence is TGTGCCAGCTCACCTTCGACAGGCCCCAGCTCCTACAATGAGCAGTTCTTC. Translating gives CASSPSTGPSSYNEQFF. The chain is built from TRBV18 and TRBJ2-1; D may be TRBD1 (6 bases). V was trimmed by 3 bases and J by 0 bases, leaving 15 bases between them. Germline V gene sequence: CDR1 KGHSH, CDR2 LQKENI. The CDR3 has 17 residues.

The table lists this clone with a few counts. The rearrangement uses TRBV2 and TRBJ2-1; 8 nucleotides align to TRBD1. The V segment lost 6 bases and the J segment 3 bases; nucleotides outside the gene matches: 7. From germline, CDR1 is SNHLY and CDR2 FYNNEI. This CDR3 region has 15 residues. CDR3 DNA sequence: TGTGCCAGCAGGAAGGACAGGGAGGACTACAATGAGCAGTTCTTC. Residues: CASRKDREDYNEQFF.

The V call is TRBV6-6, the J call TRBJ1-1; possibly TRBD1 for D (5 bases). The germline V gene has CDR1 MNHNY and CDR2 SVGAGI (reference sequence). V lost 6 bases, J lost 3 bases, and 8 bases lay in between. The CDR3 spans 12 residues. The CDR3 DNA is TGTGCCAGCAGCCAAGGGGACACTGAAGCTTTCTTT. This translates into CASSQGDTEAFF.

The CDR3 region has the DNA TGTGCCAGCAGTTGGGGTGGTTTGGTGACAGGGGGGAATGGCTACACCTTC. Residues: CASSWGGLVTGGNGYTF. The V call is TRBV28, the J call TRBJ1-2; TRBD1 agrees at 9 bases. Germline CDR1 reads MDHEN; CDR2 reads SYDVKM. Unmatched junction bases numbered 15, after V lost 4 bases and J lost 6 bases. This CDR3 region has 17 residues.

The rearrangement joins TRBV7-2 to TRBJ2-3; 9 nucleotides match TRBD2. V trimming: 1 base; J trimming: 6 bases; junction bases outside the gene matches: 5. This CDR3 has 15 amino acids. Germline V gene lookup returns CDR1 SGHTA and CDR2 FQGNSA. The CDR3 DNA is TGTGCCAGCAGCTTAGAGGGGCTAGCGGGGGATACGCAGTATTTT. Its translation: CASSLEGLAGDTQYF.

This chain connects TRBV5-1 to TRBJ2-1; 14 bases line up with TRBD2. Trimming took 10 bases from V and 6 from J; bases not matched to a gene: 6. Germline V gene lookup returns CDR1 SGHRS and CDR2 YFSETQ. This CDR3 has 14 residues. CDR3 in amino acids: CACSGTSGSNEQFF. CDR3 coding DNA: TGCGCCTGTTCCGGGACTAGCGGGAGCAATGAGCAGTTCTTC.

The chain joins TRBV7-2 to TRBJ1-1, with D possibly being TRBD1 (5 bases). Per germline, CDR1 SGHTA and CDR2 FQGNSA. With 2 bases removed from V and 7 bases from J, the gap between germline ends came to 17 bases. The CDR3 sequence is 15 residues long. CDR3 bases: TGTGCCAGCAGCTTATTCCGGAGTCAGGGTAATGAAGCTTTCTTT. This translates into CASSLFRSQGNEAFF. Variable domain in full (rest from reference TRBV7-2 and TRBJ1-1): GAGVSQSPSNKVTEKGKDVELRCDPISGHTALYWYRQSLGQGLEFLIYFQGNSAPDKSGLPSDRFSAERTGGSVSTLTIQRTQQEDSAVYLCASSLFRSQGNEAFFGQGTRLTVV.

This CDR3 is CASSVGEGEGGFFVEQYF. The DNA of the CDR3 is TGTGCCAGCAGCGTGGGGGAAGGGGAGGGCGGATTTTTTGTCGAGCAGTACTTC. This rearrangement joins TRBV9 to TRBJ2-7; 7 nucleotides match TRBD2. Germline CDR1 is SGDLS and CDR2 is YYNGEE. V lost 2 bases, J lost 6 bases, and 20 bases stayed unmatched. The CDR3 is made up of 18 amino acids.

The chain is built from TRBV15 and TRBJ2-1; a weak D match, TRBD2 (5 bases). V was cut by 3 bases and J by 8 bases, with 20 bases left in between. Germline V lookup: CDR1 LNHNV, CDR2 YYDKDF (reference sequence). The CDR3 extends over 16 amino acids. In DNA, the CDR3 is TGTGCCACCAGCAGCACCACTAGGTCGAGGATCGATGAGCAGTTCTTC. It encodes CATSSTTRSRIDEQFF. The variable domain in full, completed from reference TRBV15 and TRBJ2-1, reads DAMVIQNPRYQVTQFGKPVTLSCSQTLNHNVMYWYQQKSSQAPKLLFHYYDKDFNNEADTPDNFQSRRPNTSFCFLDIRSPGLGDTAMYLCATSSTTRSRIDEQFFGPGTRLTVL.

The chain is built from TRBV5-6 and TRBJ1-4; D is possibly TRBD1 (5 bases). V shed 0 bases and J shed 5 bases, with 11 bases lying between them. CDR3 size: 15 residues. Germline V gene lookup returns CDR1 SGHDT and CDR2 YYEEEE. CDR3 DNA: TGTGCCAGCAGCTTGGGGCAGGGCATAAATGAAAAACTGTTTTTT. Its protein is CASSLGQGINEKLFF.

For the CDR3, the DNA is TGTGCCAGTAGTATTGCAGGGGCGAACTATGGCTACACCTTC. Its translation: CASSIAGANYGYTF. The chain recombines TRBV19 with TRBJ1-2; D possibly corresponds to TRBD1 (6 bases). There are 14 residues in the CDR3. From germline, CDR1 is LNHDA and CDR2 SQIVND (reference sequence). V lost 3 bases and J lost 2, with 10 bases in between.

This chain connects TRBV29-1 to TRBJ1-2; 7 nucleotides line up with TRBD1. The V gene's germline CDR1 is SQVTM and CDR2 ANQGSEA. Trimming cost V 5 bases and J 4 bases; bases outside gene matches: 4. The CDR3 sequence is 12 residues long. Here the CDR3 DNA reads TGCAGCGTTCGGGACAGCTTCTATGGCTACACCTTC. Protein sequence: CSVRDSFYGYTF.

The chain is built from TRBV7-9 and TRBJ2-7; 8 bases agree with TRBD1. Germline-derived CDR1 and CDR2 are SEHNR and FQNEAQ (reference sequence). This CDR3 has 15 amino acids. The J segment lost 3 bases and the V segment lost 4 bases, leaving 8 bases of the junction unmatched. DNA for the CDR3: TGTGCCAGCAGCTCGCGGACAGGGCTTTTCTACGAGCAGTACTTC. Its translation is CASSSRTGLFYEQYF.

V gene TRBV5-1 combines with J gene TRBJ1-2; D call uncertain. Trimming pared 4 bases from V and 6 bases from J, leaving 13 bases between. Germline CDR1 reads SGHRS; CDR2 reads YFSETQ. There are 13 residues in the CDR3. CDR3: CASSESPADGYTF. CDR3 in DNA: TGCGCCAGCAGCGAGTCCCCCGCGGATGGCTACACCTTC.

J is TRBJ1-3 and V is TRBV7-9, with 7 bases identical to TRBD1. The germline V gene encodes CDR1 SEHNR and CDR2 FQNEAQ (reference sequence). The CDR3 contains 17 residues. J gave up 1 base and V 1 base, and 7 bases lay outside the gene matches. The CDR3 protein is CASSLGQGAVSGNTIYF. DNA for the CDR3: TGTGCCAGCAGCTTAGGACAGGGAGCAGTTTCTGGAAACACCATATATTTT.

J is TRBJ1-1 and V is TRBV4-3, with 8 positions matching TRBD1. The germline gives CDR1 LGHNA, CDR2 YSLEER. Trimming at V came to 0 bases and at J to 1 base, leaving 7 bases not matched to a gene. This CDR3 has 17 amino acids. The CDR3: CASSQDPAGGWNTEAFF. The CDR3, as DNA: TGCGCCAGCAGCCAAGATCCGGCAGGGGGCTGGAACACTGAAGCTTTCTTT.

This chain connects TRBV28 to TRBJ2-2; D is possibly TRBD1 (6 bases). The germline CDR1 and CDR2 sequences are MDHEN and SYDVKM. The CDR3 contains 12 residues. Trimming removed 6 bases at V and 8 bases at J, with 10 bases between. The CDR3: CASRAGTGELFF. CDR3 coding DNA: TGTGCCAGCAGGGCCGGGACAGGGGAGCTGTTTTTT.

This chain uses TRBV5-4 with TRBJ1-2; D might be TRBD1 (5 bases). V gave up 3 bases and J gave up 1 base, with 16 bases separating them. The CDR3 contains 16 residues. In germline, CDR1 is SGHNT, CDR2 YYREEE (reference sequence). As DNA, the CDR3 is TGTGCCAGCAGCTCCTCGTGGGGCAGCATTAACTATGGCTACACCTTC. It is translated as CASSSSWGSINYGYTF.

This rearrangement joins TRBV27 to TRBJ1-1; D may be TRBD1 (5 bases). Germline loops: CDR1 MNHEY, CDR2 SMNVEV (reference sequence). There are 17 residues in the CDR3. The germline V and J ends were trimmed by 5 bases and 7 bases, with 26 bases remaining between them. This chain's CDR3 is CASSAPGSSPKGYEAFF. CDR3 sequence (DNA): TGTGCCAGCAGTGCTCCCGGGAGTTCCCCGAAGGGGTATGAAGCTTTCTTT.

This sequence joins TRBV10-3 and TRBJ2-2, with D possibly matching TRBD1 (5 bases). There are 15 residues in the CDR3. Germline V gene data show CDR1 as ENHRY and CDR2 as SYGVKD. V was trimmed by 4 bases and J by 0 bases, leaving 9 bases between them. This chain's CDR3 is CAISVGAPNTGELFF. For the CDR3, the DNA is TGTGCCATCAGTGTAGGGGCCCCGAACACCGGGGAGCTGTTTTTT.

The CDR3: CASSWDRENQETQYF. The CDR3 DNA follows: TGCGCCAGCAGTTGGGACAGGGAAAACCAAGAGACCCAGTACTTC. V gene TRBV10-2 combines with J gene TRBJ2-5; 9 bases are shared with TRBD1. Looked up from germline, CDR1 is WSHSY and CDR2 is SAAADI. V gave up 5 bases and J gave up 0 bases; unmatched junction bases: 4. The CDR3 has 15 residues.